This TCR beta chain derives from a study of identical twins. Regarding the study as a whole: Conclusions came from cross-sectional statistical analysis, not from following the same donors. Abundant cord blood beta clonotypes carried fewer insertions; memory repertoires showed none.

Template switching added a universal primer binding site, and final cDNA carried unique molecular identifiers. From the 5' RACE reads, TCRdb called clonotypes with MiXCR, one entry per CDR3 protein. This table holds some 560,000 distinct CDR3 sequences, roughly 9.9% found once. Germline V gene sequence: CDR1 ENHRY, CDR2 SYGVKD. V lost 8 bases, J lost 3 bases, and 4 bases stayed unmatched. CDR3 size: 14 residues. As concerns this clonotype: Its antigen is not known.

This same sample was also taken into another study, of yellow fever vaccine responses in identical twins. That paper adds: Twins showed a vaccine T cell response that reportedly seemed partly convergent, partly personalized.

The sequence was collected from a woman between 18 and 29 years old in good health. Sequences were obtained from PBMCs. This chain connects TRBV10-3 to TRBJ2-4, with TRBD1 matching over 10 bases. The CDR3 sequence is CAISGQGDKNIQYF. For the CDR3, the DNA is TGTGCCATCTCCGGACAGGGGGACAAAAACATTCAGTACTTC.